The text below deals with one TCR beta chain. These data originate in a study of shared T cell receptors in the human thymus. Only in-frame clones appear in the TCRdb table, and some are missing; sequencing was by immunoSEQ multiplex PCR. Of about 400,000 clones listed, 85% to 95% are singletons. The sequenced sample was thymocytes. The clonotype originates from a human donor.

The CDR3, as DNA: TGTGCCAGCACCCCACAGGTCAATGAGCAGTTCTTC. Translating gives CASTPQVNEQFF. This sequence joins TRBV7-9 and TRBJ2-1; tentative D call: TRBD1 (5 bases). This CDR3 contains 12 residues. Trimming shortened V by 7 bases and J by 6 bases, and 10 bases separated the two germline ends. CDR1 is SEHNR, CDR2 FQNEAQ, per germline (reference sequence). The full variable domain, with the rest looked up from reference TRBV7-9 and TRBJ2-1, is DTGVSQNPRHKITKRGQNVTFRCDPISEHNRLYWYRQTLGQGPEFLTYFQNEAQLEKSRLLSDRFSAERPKGSFSTLEIQRTEQGDSAMYLCASTPQVNEQFFGPGTRLTVL.